Each of the 25 T cell receptor beta chains below was sequenced from the same sample in a study of tumor and adjacent non-tumor tissue in lung cancer. RNA was extracted from bulk tissue without any cell sorting. A modified ARM-PCR protocol with three rounds of nested PCR amplified TCRbeta. One entry per CDR3 protein, called by TCRdb with MiXCR from the multiplex PCR reads. The top ten clones hold about 12% of a sample with 70,000 to 90,000 distinct CDR3 sequences, under 80% of them seen once. Sequencing was carried out using lung tumor tissue. The source of these receptors is a woman aged 45-65 years with non-small cell lung cancer.

Worth noting for this clonotype: Here the CDR3 omits its conserved ending phenylalanine or tryptophan, so a read error is the likely source. The J gene is TRBJ2-5, the V gene TRBV6-1; D possibly corresponds to TRBD2 (5 bases). The CDR3 covers 16 residues. The germline gives CDR1 MNHNS, CDR2 SASEGT. Trimming took off 7 bases at V and 0 bases at J, with 18 bases between the two ends. CDR3 nucleotide sequence: TGTGCCAGCATCCCGTTTGGCAGCGGCAACCAAGAGACCCAGTACCTC. Residues: CASIPFGSGNQETQYL.

A note on this clonotype: One end of the junction is discordant with germline, which a read error may explain. The V and J genes are TRBV29-1 and TRBJ2-5; 8 nucleotides match TRBD1. The CDR3 length is 15 residues. Per germline, CDR1 SQVTM and CDR2 ANQGSEA. The CDR3 DNA reads TGCAGCGTCGCCGGAACAGGGGGTTTGGGGGAGACCCAGCACTTC. It encodes CSVAGTGGLGETQHF.

This clonotype was seen a single time. This sequence joins TRBV5-1 and TRBJ2-2; a possible D gene is TRBD2 (5 bases). Germline V gene lookup returns CDR1 SGHRS and CDR2 YFSETQ. This CDR3 region has 14 residues. V lost 8 bases, J lost 0 bases, and 11 bases lay in between. The CDR3 DNA reads as TGCGCCAGTTCGACGGGGACGAACACCGGGGAGCTGTTTTTT. Its protein is CASSTGTNTGELFF.

Worth noting for this clonotype: This could be a read error, since a much larger clone is one nucleotide away. The chain joins TRBV7-9 to TRBJ2-6, with TRBD1 identical over 12 bases. The length of the CDR3 is 20 residues. Germline lookup yields CDR1 SEHNR and CDR2 FQNEAQ (reference sequence). CDR3 amino acids: CASSPEEYRDRGLGANLLTF. CDR3 DNA sequence: TGTGCCAGCAGCCCTGAAGAGTACAGGGACAGGGGGCTAGGGGCCAACCTCCTGACTTTC.

This clonotype was found a few times. A much larger clone lies one base from this, so it may be a read error. The chain couples TRBV12-3 or TRBV12-4 to TRBJ1-1; possibly TRBD1 for D (6 bases). CDR3 length equals 15 residues. In nucleotides, the CDR3 is TGTGCCAGCAGTGTCTACAGGGTGGGGAACGCTGAAGCTTTCTTT. Protein: CASSVYRVGNAEAFF.

Details on this clonotype: The conserved phenylalanine or tryptophan is not found at the CDR3 terminus, so this likely reflects a read error. CDR3 loop: CASSPLLNGNNSRLHY. The DNA of the CDR3 is TGTGCCAGCAGTCCCCTCTTGAACGGCAATAATTCACGCCTCCACTAT. V gene TRBV6-5 combines with J gene TRBJ1-6, with D unclear. The germline V gene has CDR1 MNHEY and CDR2 SVGAGI. CDR3 length: 16 amino acids.

Of note for this clonotype: A much larger clone sits a single nucleotide away, making a read error possible. The chain is built from TRBV11-1 and TRBJ2-1; D is possibly TRBD2 (6 bases). The CDR3 is 13 amino acids. The germline V gene encodes CDR1 SGHAT and CDR2 FQDESV (reference sequence). The DNA of the CDR3 is TGTGCCAGCAGCGCCCCGGACTACAATGAGCAGATCTTC. This codes for CASSAPDYNEQIF.

Concerning this clonotype itself: A much larger clone is a single base away; this may be a read error. The chain uses TRBV12-3 or TRBV12-4 and TRBJ1-6; D is unclear. V lost 3 bases and J lost 8, with 5 bases in between. The CDR3 spans 12 residues. The CDR3 DNA follows: TGTGCCAGCAGTTTGTTAGATTCACCCCTCCACTTT. This encodes CASSLLDSPLHF.

A note on this clonotype: Sequence at one end of the junction differs from germline and may be a read error. V and J are TRBV10-3 and TRBJ2-7, with D possibly being TRBD1 (5 bases). The CDR3 has 13 residues. CDR1 is ENHRY, CDR2 SYGVKD, per germline. The CDR3 protein is CAIKGIPYSEEYF. For the CDR3, the DNA is TGTGCCATCAAGGGGATACCCTACTCCGAGGAGTACTTC.

A remark on this clonotype: Just one base apart from a much larger clone, this may be a read error. This sequence joins TRBV28 and TRBJ2-3; the D is unclear. The length of the CDR3 is 14 residues. V lost 6 bases to trimming and J lost 1 base, with 11 bases between them. The germline CDR1 and CDR2 sequences are MDHEN and SYDVKM. DNA of the CDR3: TGTGCCAGCAGAACTTTCGACGGCACAGATACGCAGTATTTT. It encodes CASRTFDGTDTQYF.

Concerning this clonotype itself: A much more abundant neighbour one base away suggests this may be a read error. V is TRBV5-8 and J is TRBJ2-5; D perhaps matches TRBD2 (5 bases). Germline V gives CDR1 SGHTS, CDR2 YDEGEE. Between the trimmed V and J ends, which lost 4 bases and 5 bases, there was a span of 21 bases. This CDR3 spans 16 amino acids. The CDR3 reads CASSQLHAGKVETQYF. The CDR3, as DNA: TGTGCCAGCAGCCAACTACACGCGGGTAAAGTGGAGACCCAGTACTTC.

The sample holds a few counts of this clonotype. Just one base apart from a much larger clone, this may be a read error. The chain recombines TRBV11-2 with TRBJ2-3; a possible D gene is TRBD2 (5 bases). CDR3 size: 13 residues. Germline lookup yields CDR1 SGHAT and CDR2 FQNNGV. Here the CDR3 DNA reads TGTACCAGCAGCTTTACCCAACTAGATATGCAGTATTTT. Translated, it gives CTSSFTQLDMQYF.

A word on this clonotype: A read error may account for a junction end that differs from germline. The J gene is TRBJ2-3, the V gene TRBV5-4; D not resolved. This CDR3 is built from 14 residues. The V gene's germline CDR1 is SGHNT and CDR2 YYREEE (reference sequence). The DNA of the CDR3 is TGTGCCAGCAGCTTGGTCCGAAGCGCAGATACGCTGTATTTT. It encodes CASSLVRSADTLYF.

The CDR3 DNA reads TGTGCCAGCAGCTTCGAGGGTGGAGGCTTCGGGACCAACGTCCTGACTTTC. This sequence encodes CASSFEGGGFGTNVLTF. This sequence joins TRBV11-2 and TRBJ2-6, with D perhaps TRBD2 (5 bases). The CDR3 has 17 amino acids. Germline V lookup: CDR1 SGHAT, CDR2 FQNNGV. V lost 3 bases and J 8 bases, leaving 20 bases between the germline ends. Using reference TRBV11-2 and TRBJ2-6 for the parts outside the CDR3, the full variable domain is EAGVAQSPRYKIIEKRQSVAFWCNPISGHATLYWYQQILGQGPKLLIQFQNNGVVDDSQLPKDRFSAERLKGVDSTLKIQPAKLEDSAVYLCASSFEGGGFGTNVLTFGAGSRLTVL.

With respect to this clonotype: The junction departs from the called germline gene at one end, perhaps through a read error. V usage is TRBV11-2 and J usage is TRBJ2-1, with D maybe TRBD1 (7 bases). This CDR3 comprises 16 residues. Germline V lookup: CDR1 SGHAT, CDR2 FQNNGV. The CDR3 DNA is TGTGCCAGCAGCCCAGGGGGGCTAACGGGAGTCGGTGAGCTGTTCTTC. It translates to CASSPGGLTGVGELFF.

To note about this clonotype: Relative to the germline gene, one junction end is altered; a read error may explain this. The rearrangement joins TRBV6-1 to TRBJ2-2; 10 nucleotides agree with TRBD1. The CDR3 length is 15 residues. Per the germline V gene, CDR1 is MNHNS and CDR2 is SASEGT. The CDR3 bases are TGTGCCAGTAGTGAGGACAGGGGGTCGGGCGGGGAGCTGCTTTTT. This codes for CASSEDRGSGGELLF.

As to this clonotype: Sequence at one end of the junction differs from germline and may be a read error. The chain carries TRBV11-2 and TRBJ1-1; possibly TRBD1 for D (6 bases). The CDR3 extends over 14 amino acids. The germline V gene has CDR1 SGHAT and CDR2 FQNNGV. CDR3 loop: CASSLTGLNNEAFF. In DNA form, the CDR3 reads TGTGCCAGCAGCTTAACAGGGCTGAACAATGAAGCCTTCTTT. Based on the CDR3 plus reference TRBV11-2 and TRBJ1-1, the full variable domain is EAGVAQSPRYKIIEKRQSVAFWCNPISGHATLYWYQQILGQGPKLLIQFQNNGVVDDSQLPKDRFSAERLKGVDSTLKIQPAKLEDSAVYLCASSLTGLNNEAFFGQGTRLTVV.

Concerning this clonotype: The conserved phenylalanine or tryptophan normally closing the CDR3 is absent here, so this likely arose from a read error. The chain uses TRBV20-1 and TRBJ1-5; 7 bases line up with TRBD1. CDR1 DFQATT and CDR2 SNEGSKA come from the germline V gene (reference sequence). This CDR3 is built from 15 residues. The junction had 10 bases not matched to a gene; V was cut back by 6 bases and J by 2 bases. In DNA form, the CDR3 reads TGCAGTGCACAAAGTCCCACAGGGGGCAATCAGCCCCAGCATTCG. It translates to CSAQSPTGGNQPQHS.

This clonotype was picked up a small number of times. This chain joins TRBV28 and TRBJ2-2; unclear D gene. Deletions cut 10 bases from V and 0 bases from J, with 9 bases between. CDR3 length equals 13 residues. Germline CDR1 is MDHEN and CDR2 is SYDVKM. CDR3 DNA: TGTGCCATGCTGGACGCGAACACCGGGGAGCTGTTTTTT. It encodes CAMLDANTGELFF.

Points on this clonotype: The junction differs from germline at one of its ends, possibly a read error. CDR3 nucleotides: TGTGCCACCAGTGAGGGGGTGACAGAAGCTTTCTTT. Protein product: CATSEGVTEAFF. V is TRBV10-3 and J is TRBJ1-1; maybe TRBD1 (6 bases). CDR3 size: 12 residues. Looked up from germline, CDR1 is ENHRY and CDR2 is SYGVKD.

As concerns this clonotype: A clone one base away is much larger, so this may be a read error. This sequence joins TRBV20-1 and TRBJ1-1; TRBD1 might be the D (6 bases). Germline CDR1 is DFQATT and CDR2 is SNEGSKA (reference sequence). This CDR3 spans 15 amino acids. DNA for the CDR3: TGCAGTGCTAGTGACAGTCTCTGGGGGGACACTGAAGCTATCTTT. Its translation is CSASDSLWGDTEAIF.

This clonotype was detected once. Its ends do not fully match the called genes, so a read error is possible. This CDR3 is CASSLAQGAGNYEHYF. CDR3 sequence (DNA): TGTGCCAGCAGCCTAGCACAAGGTGCGGGGAACTACGAGCATTACTTC. The chain links TRBV4-2 to TRBJ2-7, with a weak D call TRBD2 (6 bases). The CDR3 spans 16 residues. Germline V gene data show CDR1 as LGHNA and CDR2 as YNFKEQ.

The chain combines TRBV2 with TRBJ1-5; maybe TRBD1 (6 bases). This CDR3 region has 13 residues. The germline V gene encodes CDR1 SNHLY and CDR2 FYNNEI. Trimming removed 4 bases from V and 3 bases from J, with 7 bases in between. In DNA form, the CDR3 reads TGTGCCAGCAGTGGGGACATCAATCAGCCCCAGCATTTT. Its translation is CASSGDINQPQHF.

Points on this clonotype: Without the conserved terminal phenylalanine or tryptophan, this CDR3 likely stems from a read error. The genes are TRBV11-2 and TRBJ2-1, with 9 bases that match TRBD1. The CDR3 runs to 16 residues. The germline V gene encodes CDR1 SGHAT and CDR2 FQNNGV. CDR3 bases: TGCGTCAGCAGCTTGGAACCGGGACAGGGATTCACTGAGCAGTTCTAC. It encodes CVSSLEPGQGFTEQFY.

This clonotype is judged medium-sized (0.01 to 0.1%). V is TRBV11-2 and J is TRBJ2-7, with D unresolved. V gave up 1 base and J gave up 0 bases, with 10 bases separating them. CDR1 SGHAT and CDR2 FQNNGV come from the germline V gene. The CDR3 totals 15 residues. In nucleotides, the CDR3 is TGTGCCAGCAGCTTAGGCCTCATTAGCTCCTACGAGCAGTACTTC. Protein product: CASSLGLISSYEQYF.